This TCR beta chain came from a study of cytomegalovirus exposure and HLA in healthy donors. Profiled with immunoSEQ multiplex PCR; TCRdb holds only in-frame clones, not every one. Of over 200,000 clones in the sample, 70% to 90% were seen once. Germline lookup yields CDR1 LNHDA and CDR2 SQIVND (reference sequence). Trimming cost V 3 bases and J 3 bases; bases outside gene matches: 12. This CDR3 region has 17 residues. An approximately 130-subject validation cohort, separate from the approximately 670-subject first cohort, supplied the donors. This sequence joins TRBV19 and TRBJ2-7; TRBD2 matches 9 bases. The TCR sequence derives from a woman aged 18-35 years in good health and CMV-seronegative. The sample consisted of PBMCs. The CDR3 loop reads CASSISIVDSGSYEQYF. The CDR3, as DNA: TGTGCCAGTAGTATTTCTATCGTGGATAGCGGGAGCTACGAGCAGTACTTC.